This TCR beta chain was sequenced in a study of T cells in localized non-small cell lung cancer. Study findings and constraints: Among the top 100 tumor clones, a median about 60 appeared in adjacent lung.

Details on this clone: Its cognate antigen is unknown.

Produced via immunoSEQ multiplex PCR; TCRdb's table is partial and in-frame only. Here the sample spans about 27,000 clones, 75% to 85% being singletons. This sequence originates from a woman aged 40-69 years with stage I lung adenocarcinoma. This specimen was peripheral blood, taken before any cancer treatment.

CDR3 sequence (DNA): TGTGCCAGCAGTTCTTTCTCAGGGGCGCGTAGGGAGACCCAGTACTTC. This encodes CASSSFSGARRETQYF. The genes are TRBV27 and TRBJ2-5, with D tentatively TRBD1 (6 bases). Germline V gene lookup returns CDR1 MNHEY and CDR2 SMNVEV (reference sequence). CDR3 length: 16 amino acids. The germline V and J ends were trimmed by 4 bases and 5 bases, with 20 bases remaining between them.